These 5 T cell receptor beta chains share one sample of origin, sequenced in a study of blood T cell repertoires in COVID-19. Sequenced by immunoSEQ multiplex PCR; TCRdb stores in-frame clones only, minus some. The sample has 200,000 to 300,000 clones, 70% to 90% seen once. The sample was PBMCs or T cells enriched from blood (not recorded which). Every receptor here comes from a woman between 35 and 50 years old with acute COVID-19.

The chain carries TRBV19 and TRBJ2-1, with TRBD2 identical over 10 bases. Looked up from germline, CDR1 is LNHDA and CDR2 is SQIVND (reference sequence). The CDR3 consists of 15 residues. After removal of 3 bases from V and 2 bases from J, the junction contained 1 base not matched to a gene. In nucleotides, the CDR3 is TGTGCCAGTAGTATGGGACTAGCGACCTACAATGAGCAGTTCTTC. This sequence encodes CASSMGLATYNEQFF.

This clone was seen only once. The chain recombines TRBV15 with TRBJ1-1; 10 bases are shared with TRBD1. V shed 7 bases and J 3 bases; nucleotides not matched to a gene: 8. This CDR3 is built from 15 residues. CDR1 and CDR2 (germline): LNHNV, YYDKDF (reference sequence). The CDR3 is CATKTGTGDYTEAFF. The CDR3 DNA reads as TGTGCCACCAAAACGGGGACAGGGGATTACACTGAAGCTTTCTTT.

The chain employs TRBV19 and TRBJ1-6, with D tentatively TRBD1 (5 bases). The germline V gene has CDR1 LNHDA and CDR2 SQIVND (reference sequence). CDR3 size: 20 residues. V lost 9 bases and J lost 8, with 35 bases in between. The CDR3 reads CASRRVAGGIGLGLDSPLHF. The CDR3, as DNA: TGTGCCAGCCGACGGGTCGCGGGGGGTATCGGGCTTGGTCTGGATTCACCCCTCCACTTT.

The chain couples TRBV13 to TRBJ1-2; 12 bases match TRBD1. The CDR3 consists of 17 residues. Germline V lookup: CDR1 PRHDT, CDR2 FYEKMQ (reference sequence). V lost 5 bases and J lost 4; bases outside the gene matches: 11. CDR3 nucleotide sequence: TGTGCCAGCAGCGCCGGGACAGGGGGCGCCTACCTCTATGGCTACACCTTC. It codes for CASSAGTGGAYLYGYTF.

This clone was counted a single time. The J gene is TRBJ2-1, the V gene TRBV7-2; the D is unclear. The V and J ends lost 2 bases and 6 bases respectively, with 8 bases between them. The CDR3 is 13 amino acids. Germline V gene data show CDR1 as SGHTA and CDR2 as FQGNSA. The CDR3 here is CASSLSRSNEQFF. The CDR3 nucleotides read TGTGCCAGCAGCTTATCCCGCAGCAATGAGCAGTTCTTC.